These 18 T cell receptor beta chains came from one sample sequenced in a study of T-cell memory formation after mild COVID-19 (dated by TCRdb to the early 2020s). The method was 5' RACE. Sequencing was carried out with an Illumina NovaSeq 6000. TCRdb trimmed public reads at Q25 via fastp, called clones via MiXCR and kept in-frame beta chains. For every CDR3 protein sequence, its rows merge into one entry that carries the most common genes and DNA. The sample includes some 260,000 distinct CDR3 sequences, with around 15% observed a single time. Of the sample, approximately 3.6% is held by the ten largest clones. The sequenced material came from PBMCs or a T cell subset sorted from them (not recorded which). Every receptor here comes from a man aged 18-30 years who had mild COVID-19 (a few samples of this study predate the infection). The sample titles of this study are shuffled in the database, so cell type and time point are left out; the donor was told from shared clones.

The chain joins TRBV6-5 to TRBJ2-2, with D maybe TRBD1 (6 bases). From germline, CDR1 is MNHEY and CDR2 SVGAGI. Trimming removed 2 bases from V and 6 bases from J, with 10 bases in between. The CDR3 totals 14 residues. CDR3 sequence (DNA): TGTGCCAGCAGTTACAACAGGGACGCCGGGGAGCTGTTTTTT. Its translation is CASSYNRDAGELFF.

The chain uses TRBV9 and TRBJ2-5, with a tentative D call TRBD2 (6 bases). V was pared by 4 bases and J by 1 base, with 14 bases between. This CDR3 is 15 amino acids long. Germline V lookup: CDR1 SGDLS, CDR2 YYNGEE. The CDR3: CASSPGLGVQETQYF. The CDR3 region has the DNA TGTGCCAGCAGCCCGGGACTGGGGGTCCAAGAGACCCAGTACTTC. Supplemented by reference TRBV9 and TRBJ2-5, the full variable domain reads DSGVTQTPKHLITATGQRVTLRCSPRSGDLSVYWYQQSLDQGLQFLIQYYNGEERAKGNILERFSAQQFPDLHSELNLSSLELGDSALYFCASSPGLGVQETQYFGPGTRLLVL.

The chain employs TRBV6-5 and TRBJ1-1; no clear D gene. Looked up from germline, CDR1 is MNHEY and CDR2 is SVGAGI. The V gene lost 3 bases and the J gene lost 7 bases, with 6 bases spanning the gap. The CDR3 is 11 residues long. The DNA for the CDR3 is TGTGCCAGCAGTTATTTTGGTGAAGCTTTCTTT. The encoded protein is CASSYFGEAFF.

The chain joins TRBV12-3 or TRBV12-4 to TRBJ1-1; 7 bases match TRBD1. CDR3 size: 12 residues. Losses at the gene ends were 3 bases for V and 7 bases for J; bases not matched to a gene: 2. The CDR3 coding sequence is TGTGCCAGCAGTTTGGGACAGCTTGAAGCTTTCTTT. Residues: CASSLGQLEAFF.

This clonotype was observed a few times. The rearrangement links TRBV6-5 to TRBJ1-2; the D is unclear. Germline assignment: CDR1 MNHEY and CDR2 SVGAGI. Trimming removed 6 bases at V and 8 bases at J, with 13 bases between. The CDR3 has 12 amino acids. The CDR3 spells CASSRVGSGYTF. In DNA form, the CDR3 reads TGTGCCAGCAGCCGGGTAGGGTCAGGCTACACCTTC.

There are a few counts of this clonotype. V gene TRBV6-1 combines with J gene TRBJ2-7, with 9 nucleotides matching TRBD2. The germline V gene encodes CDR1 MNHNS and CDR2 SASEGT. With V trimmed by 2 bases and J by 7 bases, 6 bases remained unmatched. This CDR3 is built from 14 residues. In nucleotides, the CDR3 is TGTGCCAGCAGTGAACTCGGAGCGGGGGGAGAGCAGTACTTC. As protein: CASSELGAGGEQYF.

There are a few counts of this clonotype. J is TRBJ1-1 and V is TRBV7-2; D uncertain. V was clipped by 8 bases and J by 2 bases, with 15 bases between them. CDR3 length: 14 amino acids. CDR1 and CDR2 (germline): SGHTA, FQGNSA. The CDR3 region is CASSRGIINTEAFF. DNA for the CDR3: TGTGCCAGCTCCCGAGGGATAATTAACACTGAAGCTTTCTTT.

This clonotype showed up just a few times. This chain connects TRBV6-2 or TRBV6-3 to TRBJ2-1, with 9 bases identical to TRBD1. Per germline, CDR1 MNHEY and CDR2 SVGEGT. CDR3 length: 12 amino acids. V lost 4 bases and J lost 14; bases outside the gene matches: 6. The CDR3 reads CASSSEWDREFF. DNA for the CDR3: TGTGCCAGCAGTTCCGAGTGGGACAGGGAGTTCTTC.

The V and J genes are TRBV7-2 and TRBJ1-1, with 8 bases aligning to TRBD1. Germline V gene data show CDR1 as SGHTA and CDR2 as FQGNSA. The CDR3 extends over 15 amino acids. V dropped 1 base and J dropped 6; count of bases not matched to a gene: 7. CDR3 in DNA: TGTGCCAGCAGCTTAGAGTATCACAGGGGGGCTGAAGCTTTCTTT. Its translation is CASSLEYHRGAEAFF.

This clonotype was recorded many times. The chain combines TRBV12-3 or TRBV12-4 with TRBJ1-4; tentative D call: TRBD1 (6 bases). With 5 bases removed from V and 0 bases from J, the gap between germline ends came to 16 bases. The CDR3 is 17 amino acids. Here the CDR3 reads CASSTGGPAATNEKLFF. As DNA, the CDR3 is TGTGCCAGCAGTACCGGGGGGCCCGCAGCAACTAATGAAAAACTGTTTTTT.

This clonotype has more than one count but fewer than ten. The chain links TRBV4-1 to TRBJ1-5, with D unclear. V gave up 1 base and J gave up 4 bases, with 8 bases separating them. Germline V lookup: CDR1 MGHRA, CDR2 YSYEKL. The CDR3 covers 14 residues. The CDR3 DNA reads TGCGCCAGCAGCCAAGGGGTCCCGAATCAGCCCCAGCATTTT. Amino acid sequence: CASSQGVPNQPQHF.

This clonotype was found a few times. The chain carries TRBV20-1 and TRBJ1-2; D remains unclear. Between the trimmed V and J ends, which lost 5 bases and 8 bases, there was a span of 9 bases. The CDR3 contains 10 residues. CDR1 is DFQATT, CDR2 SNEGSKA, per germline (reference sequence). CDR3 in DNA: TGCAGTGCTCCGGACCAGGGCTACACCTTC. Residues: CSAPDQGYTF.

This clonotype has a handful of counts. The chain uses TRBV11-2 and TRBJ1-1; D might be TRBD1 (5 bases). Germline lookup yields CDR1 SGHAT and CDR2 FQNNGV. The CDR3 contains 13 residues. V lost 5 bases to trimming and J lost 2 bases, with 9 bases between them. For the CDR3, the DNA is TGTGCCAGCAGCCGACGGGACAACACTGAAGCTTTCTTT. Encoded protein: CASSRRDNTEAFF. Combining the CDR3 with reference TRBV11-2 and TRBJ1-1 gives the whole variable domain EAGVAQSPRYKIIEKRQSVAFWCNPISGHATLYWYQQILGQGPKLLIQFQNNGVVDDSQLPKDRFSAERLKGVDSTLKIQPAKLEDSAVYLCASSRRDNTEAFFGQGTRLTVV.

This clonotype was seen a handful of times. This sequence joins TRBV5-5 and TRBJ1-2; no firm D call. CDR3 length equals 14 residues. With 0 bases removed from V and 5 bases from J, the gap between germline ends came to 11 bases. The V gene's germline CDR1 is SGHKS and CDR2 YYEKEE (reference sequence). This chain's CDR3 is CASSLAGFGYGYTF. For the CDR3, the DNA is TGTGCCAGCAGCTTGGCGGGGTTCGGATATGGCTACACCTTC.

The CDR3 region has the DNA TGTGCCAGCGTATACGACACCTTCGGTCGGAATTCACCCCTCCACTTT. This translates into CASVYDTFGRNSPLHF. This chain links TRBV12-3 or TRBV12-4 with TRBJ1-6, with D unresolved. V was shortened by 8 bases and J by 7 bases, with 21 bases between the two germline ends. The CDR3 is made up of 16 amino acids.

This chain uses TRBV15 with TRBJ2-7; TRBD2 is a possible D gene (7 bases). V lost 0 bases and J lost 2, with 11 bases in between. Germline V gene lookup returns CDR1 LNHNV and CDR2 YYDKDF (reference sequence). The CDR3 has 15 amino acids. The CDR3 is CATSRDFGGPYEQYF. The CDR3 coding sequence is TGTGCCACCAGCAGAGATTTCGGGGGGCCCTACGAGCAGTACTTC.

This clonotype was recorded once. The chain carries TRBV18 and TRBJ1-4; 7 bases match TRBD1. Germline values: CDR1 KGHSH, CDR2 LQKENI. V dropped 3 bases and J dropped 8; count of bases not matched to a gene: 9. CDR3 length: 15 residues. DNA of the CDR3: TGTGCCAGCTCACCGCAGGGGGGCCTCTCGGAAAAACTGTTTTTT. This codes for CASSPQGGLSEKLFF. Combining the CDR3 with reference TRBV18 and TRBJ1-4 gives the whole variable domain NAGVMQNPRHLVRRRGQEARLRCSPMKGHSHVYWYRQLPEEGLKFMVYLQKENIIDESGMPKERFSAEFPKEGPSILRIQQVVRGDSAAYFCASSPQGGLSEKLFFGSGTQLSVL.

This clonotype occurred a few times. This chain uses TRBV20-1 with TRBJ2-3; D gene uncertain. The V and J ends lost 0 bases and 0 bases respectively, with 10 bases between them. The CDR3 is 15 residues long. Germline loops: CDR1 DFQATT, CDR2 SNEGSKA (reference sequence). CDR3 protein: CSAREGLYSTDTQYF. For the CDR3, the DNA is TGCAGTGCTAGAGAAGGTCTGTATAGCACAGATACGCAGTATTTT.